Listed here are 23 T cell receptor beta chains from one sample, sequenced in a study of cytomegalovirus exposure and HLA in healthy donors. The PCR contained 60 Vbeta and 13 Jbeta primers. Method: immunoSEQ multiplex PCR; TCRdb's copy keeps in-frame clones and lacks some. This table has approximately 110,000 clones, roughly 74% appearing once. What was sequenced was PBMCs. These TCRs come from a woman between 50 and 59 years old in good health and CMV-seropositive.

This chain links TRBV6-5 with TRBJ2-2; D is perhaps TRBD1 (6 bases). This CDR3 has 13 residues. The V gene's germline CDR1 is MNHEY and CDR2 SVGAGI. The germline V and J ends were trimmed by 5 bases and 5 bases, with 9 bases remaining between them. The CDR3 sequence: CASSNTGTGELFF. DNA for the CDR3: TGTGCCAGCAGTAATACAGGGACCGGGGAGCTGTTTTTT.

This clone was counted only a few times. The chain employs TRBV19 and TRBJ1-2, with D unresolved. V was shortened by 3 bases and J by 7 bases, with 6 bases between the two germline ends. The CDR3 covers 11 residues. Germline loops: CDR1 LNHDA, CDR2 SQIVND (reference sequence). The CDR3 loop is CASSMRSGYTF. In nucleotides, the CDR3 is TGTGCCAGTAGTATGAGGTCTGGCTACACCTTC. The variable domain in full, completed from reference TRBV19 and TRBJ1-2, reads DGGITQSPKYLFRKEGQNVTLSCEQNLNHDAMYWYRQDPGQGLRLIYYSQIVNDFQKGDIAEGYSVSREKKESFPLTVTSAQKNPTAFYLCASSMRSGYTFGSGTRLTVV.

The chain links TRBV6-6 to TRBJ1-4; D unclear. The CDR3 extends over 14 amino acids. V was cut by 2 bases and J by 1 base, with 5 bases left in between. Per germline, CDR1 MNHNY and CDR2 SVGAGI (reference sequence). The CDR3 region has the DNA TGTGCCAGCAGTTACGGCGGAACTAATGAAAAACTGTTTTTT. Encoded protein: CASSYGGTNEKLFF.

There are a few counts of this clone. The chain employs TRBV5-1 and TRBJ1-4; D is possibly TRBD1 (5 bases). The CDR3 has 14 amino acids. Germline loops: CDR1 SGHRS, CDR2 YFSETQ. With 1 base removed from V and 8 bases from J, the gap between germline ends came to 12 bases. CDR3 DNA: TGCGCCAGCAGCTTGTCCAGGGAAGGGGAAAAACTGTTTTTT. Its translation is CASSLSREGEKLFF.

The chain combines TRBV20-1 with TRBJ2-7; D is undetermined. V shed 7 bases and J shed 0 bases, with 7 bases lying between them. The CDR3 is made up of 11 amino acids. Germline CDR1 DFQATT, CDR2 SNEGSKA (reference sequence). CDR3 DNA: TGCAGTGTCCCGAGCTCCTACGAGCAGTACTTC. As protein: CSVPSSYEQYF.

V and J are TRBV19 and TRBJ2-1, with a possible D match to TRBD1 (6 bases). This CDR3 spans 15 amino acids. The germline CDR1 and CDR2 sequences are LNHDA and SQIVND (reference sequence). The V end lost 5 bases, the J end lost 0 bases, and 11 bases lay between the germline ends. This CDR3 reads CASSVTGSSYNEQFF. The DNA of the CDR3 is TGTGCCAGTAGTGTCACAGGGAGCTCCTACAATGAGCAGTTCTTC.

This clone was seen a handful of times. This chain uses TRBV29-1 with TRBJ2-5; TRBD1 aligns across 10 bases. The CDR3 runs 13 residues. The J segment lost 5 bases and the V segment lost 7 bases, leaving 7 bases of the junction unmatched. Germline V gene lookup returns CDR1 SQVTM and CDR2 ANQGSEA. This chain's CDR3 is CSATGGLRETQYF. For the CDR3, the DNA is TGCAGCGCGACAGGGGGCTTACGGGAGACCCAGTACTTC.

The DNA of the CDR3 is TGTGCCAGCCGTTGGACAGGGGCGAACACTGAAGCTTTCTTT. This codes for CASRWTGANTEAFF. V and J are TRBV27 and TRBJ1-1; TRBD1 matches 9 bases. The J segment lost 1 base and the V segment lost 8 bases, leaving 5 bases of the junction unmatched. The CDR3 spans 14 residues. Germline loops: CDR1 MNHEY, CDR2 SMNVEV (reference sequence).

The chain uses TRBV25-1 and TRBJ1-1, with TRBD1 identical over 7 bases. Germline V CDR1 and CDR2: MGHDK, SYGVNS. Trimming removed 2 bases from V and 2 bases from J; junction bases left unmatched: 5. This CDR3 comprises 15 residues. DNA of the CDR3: TGTGCCAGCAGTGAAAATGACAGGGCCAACACTGAAGCTTTCTTT. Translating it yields CASSENDRANTEAFF.

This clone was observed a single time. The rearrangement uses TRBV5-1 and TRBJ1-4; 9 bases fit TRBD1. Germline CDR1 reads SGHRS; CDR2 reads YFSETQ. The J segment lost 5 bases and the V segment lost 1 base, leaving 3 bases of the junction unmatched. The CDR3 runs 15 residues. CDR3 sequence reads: CASSLTGQGNEKLFF. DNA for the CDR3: TGCGCCAGCAGCTTGACGGGACAGGGAAATGAAAAACTGTTTTTT.

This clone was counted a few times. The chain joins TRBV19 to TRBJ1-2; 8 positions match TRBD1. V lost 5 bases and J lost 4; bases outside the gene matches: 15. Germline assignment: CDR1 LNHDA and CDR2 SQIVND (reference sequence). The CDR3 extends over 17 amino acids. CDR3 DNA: TGTGCCAGTAGTCAACCGAACCCAGGGGGCTTGCGCTATGGCTACACCTTC. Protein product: CASSQPNPGGLRYGYTF. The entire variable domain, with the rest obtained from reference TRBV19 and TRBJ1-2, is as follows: DGGITQSPKYLFRKEGQNVTLSCEQNLNHDAMYWYRQDPGQGLRLIYYSQIVNDFQKGDIAEGYSVSREKKESFPLTVTSAQKNPTAFYLCASSQPNPGGLRYGYTFGSGTRLTVV.

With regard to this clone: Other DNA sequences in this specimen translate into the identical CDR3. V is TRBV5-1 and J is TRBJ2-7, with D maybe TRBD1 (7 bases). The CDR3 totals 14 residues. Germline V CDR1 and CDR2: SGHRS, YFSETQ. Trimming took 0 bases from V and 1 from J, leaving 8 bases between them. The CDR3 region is CASSLAGGSYEQYF. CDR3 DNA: TGCGCCAGCAGCTTGGCAGGGGGGTCCTACGAGCAGTACTTC.

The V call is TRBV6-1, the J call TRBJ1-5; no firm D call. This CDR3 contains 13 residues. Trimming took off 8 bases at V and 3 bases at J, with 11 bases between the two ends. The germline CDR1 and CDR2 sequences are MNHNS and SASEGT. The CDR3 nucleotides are TGTGCCAGCTGCAGGCAGAACAATCAGCCCCAGCATTTT. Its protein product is CASCRQNNQPQHF.

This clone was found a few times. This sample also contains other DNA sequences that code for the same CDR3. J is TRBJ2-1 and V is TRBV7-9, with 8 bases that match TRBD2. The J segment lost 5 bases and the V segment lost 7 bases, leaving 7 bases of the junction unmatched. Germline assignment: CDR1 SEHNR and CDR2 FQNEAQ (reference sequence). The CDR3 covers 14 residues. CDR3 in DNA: TGTGCCAGCAAATATACTAGCGGAGACAATGAGCAGTTCTTC. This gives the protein CASKYTSGDNEQFF. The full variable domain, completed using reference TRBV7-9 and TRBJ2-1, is DTGVSQNPRHKITKRGQNVTFRCDPISEHNRLYWYRQTLGQGPEFLTYFQNEAQLEKSRLLSDRFSAERPKGSFSTLEIQRTEQGDSAMYLCASKYTSGDNEQFFGPGTRLTVL.

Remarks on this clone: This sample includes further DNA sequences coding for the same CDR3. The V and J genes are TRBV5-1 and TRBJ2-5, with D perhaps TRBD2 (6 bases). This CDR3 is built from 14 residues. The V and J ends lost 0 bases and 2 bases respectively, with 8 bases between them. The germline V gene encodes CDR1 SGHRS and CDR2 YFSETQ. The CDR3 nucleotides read TGCGCCAGCAGCTTGGGGCGGGGTCAAGAGACCCAGTACTTC. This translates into CASSLGRGQETQYF.

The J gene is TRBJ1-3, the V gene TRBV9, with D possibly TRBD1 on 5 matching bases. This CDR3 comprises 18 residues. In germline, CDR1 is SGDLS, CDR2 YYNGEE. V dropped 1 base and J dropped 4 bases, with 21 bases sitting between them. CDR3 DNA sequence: TGTGCCAGCAGCGTATCGACAGACCTCGGGCGGTGGGGAAACACCATATATTTT. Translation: CASSVSTDLGRWGNTIYF.

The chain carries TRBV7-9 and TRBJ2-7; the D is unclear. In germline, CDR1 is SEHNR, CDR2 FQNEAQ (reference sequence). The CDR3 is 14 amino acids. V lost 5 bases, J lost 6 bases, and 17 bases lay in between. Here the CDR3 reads CASSPENQALEQYF. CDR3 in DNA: TGTGCCAGCAGCCCCGAAAACCAGGCTCTCGAGCAGTACTTC.

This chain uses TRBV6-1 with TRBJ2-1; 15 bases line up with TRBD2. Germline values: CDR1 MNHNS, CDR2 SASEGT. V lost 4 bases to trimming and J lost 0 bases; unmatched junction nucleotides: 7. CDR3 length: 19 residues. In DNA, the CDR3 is TGTGCCAGCAGTGCCCAAGGGACTAGCGGGGGGAGCTCCTACAATGAGCAGTTCTTC. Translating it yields CASSAQGTSGGSSYNEQFF.

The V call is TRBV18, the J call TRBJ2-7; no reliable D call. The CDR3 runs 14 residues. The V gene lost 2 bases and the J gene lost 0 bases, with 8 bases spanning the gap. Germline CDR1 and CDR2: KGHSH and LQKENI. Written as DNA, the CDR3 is TGTGCCAGCTCACCAGATTCGGTCTCCTACGAGCAGTACTTC. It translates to CASSPDSVSYEQYF.

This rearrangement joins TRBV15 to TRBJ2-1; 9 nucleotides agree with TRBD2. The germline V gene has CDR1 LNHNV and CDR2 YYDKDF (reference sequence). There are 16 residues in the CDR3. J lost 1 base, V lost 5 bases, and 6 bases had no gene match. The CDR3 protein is CATSRSGGPSYNEQFF. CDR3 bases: TGTGCCACCAGCCGTAGCGGGGGTCCTTCCTACAATGAGCAGTTCTTC.

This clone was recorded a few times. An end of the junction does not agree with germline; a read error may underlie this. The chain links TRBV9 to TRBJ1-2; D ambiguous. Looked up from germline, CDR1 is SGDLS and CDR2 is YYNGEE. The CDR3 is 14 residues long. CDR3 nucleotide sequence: TGTGGCAGCAGCGTAGGCCCGGAGAACTATGGCTACTCCTTC. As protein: CGSSVGPENYGYSF.

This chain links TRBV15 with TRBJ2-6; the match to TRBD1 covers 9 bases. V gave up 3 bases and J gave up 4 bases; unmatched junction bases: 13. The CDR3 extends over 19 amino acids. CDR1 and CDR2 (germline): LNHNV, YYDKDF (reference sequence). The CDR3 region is CATSRPTTGGEVGANVLTF. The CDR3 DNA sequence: TGTGCCACCAGCAGGCCTACGACAGGGGGGGAGGTCGGGGCCAACGTCCTGACTTTC.

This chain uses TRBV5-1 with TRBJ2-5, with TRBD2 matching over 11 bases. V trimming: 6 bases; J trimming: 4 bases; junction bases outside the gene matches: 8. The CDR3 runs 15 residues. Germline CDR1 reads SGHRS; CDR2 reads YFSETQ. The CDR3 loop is CASTLAGDLPETQYF. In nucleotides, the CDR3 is TGCGCCAGCACACTAGCGGGGGATTTACCAGAGACCCAGTACTTC.